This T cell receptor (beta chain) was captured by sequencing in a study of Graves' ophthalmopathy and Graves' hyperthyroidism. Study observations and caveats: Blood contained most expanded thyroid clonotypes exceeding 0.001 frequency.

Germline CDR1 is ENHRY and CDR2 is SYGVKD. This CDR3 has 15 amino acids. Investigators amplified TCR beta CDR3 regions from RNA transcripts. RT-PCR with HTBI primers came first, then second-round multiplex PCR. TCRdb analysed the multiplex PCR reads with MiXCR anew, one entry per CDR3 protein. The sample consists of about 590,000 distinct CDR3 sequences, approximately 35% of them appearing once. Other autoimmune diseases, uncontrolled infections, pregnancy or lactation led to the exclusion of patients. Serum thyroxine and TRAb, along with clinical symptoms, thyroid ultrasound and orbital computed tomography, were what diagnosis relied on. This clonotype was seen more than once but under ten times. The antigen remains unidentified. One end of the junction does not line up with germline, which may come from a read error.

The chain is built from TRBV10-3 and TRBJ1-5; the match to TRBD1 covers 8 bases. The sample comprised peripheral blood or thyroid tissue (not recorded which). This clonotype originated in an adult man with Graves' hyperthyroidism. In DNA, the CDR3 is TGTGCCAGCAGTCAAGGACAGGGTATTCGTCAGCCCCAGCATTTT. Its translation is CASSQGQGIRQPQHF.